This T cell receptor (beta chain) comes out of a study of CD8 T cells in ankylosing spondylitis. Overall study results and limits: Within ankylosing spondylitis blood, a TCR beta motif made up of eight highly homologous variants appeared to be characteristic.

This clonotype was counted a few times. What it recognizes is unknown. The TCR beta libraries were generated through quantitative 5'-RACE incorporating molecular barcodes. TCRdb reanalysed the 5' RACE reads using MiXCR and keeps one entry per CDR3 protein. The sample yields around 770,000 distinct CDR3 sequences, 12% seen once. V shed 4 bases and J shed 4 bases, with 13 bases lying between them. CDR3 length: 14 residues. Per the germline V gene, CDR1 is MNHNS and CDR2 is SASEGT. This chain uses TRBV6-1 with TRBJ1-2, with a tentative D call TRBD1 (5 bases). This sequence was found in a male donor with ankylosing spondylitis. Material for sequencing was blood, either unsorted or a sorted T cell fraction (not recorded which). CDR3 residues: CASSVIRGSYGYTF. The CDR3 DNA follows: TGTGCCAGCAGTGTAATCCGGGGGAGCTATGGCTACACCTTC.